These T cell receptor beta chains were read from a single sample in a study of T-cell memory formation after mild COVID-19. TCRdb re-derived calls from the 5' RACE reads in MiXCR, one entry per CDR3 protein. The sample includes about 400,000 distinct CDR3 sequences, approximately 24% of them seen just once. Sequencing used PBMCs or a T cell subset sorted from them (not recorded which). The receptors shown here come from an adult woman who had mild COVID-19 (a few samples of this study predate the infection). Cell type and time point are not known. CDR3s include the opening cysteine and the closing phenylalanine or tryptophan. The order of the fields is J gene, clone size, V gene, CDR3 protein. Only some rows state a clone size, as once, few, many or a class for expanded clones.

TRBJ1-2 once TRBV20-1 CSARDLAGYTF
TRBJ2-3 - TRBV4-2 CASSQRPGTSGVPQYF
TRBJ2-3 - TRBV12-3/TRBV12-4 CASSFGMGGPSTDTQYF
TRBJ2-6 - TRBV12-3/TRBV12-4 CASSLGQAFLTSGANVLTF
TRBJ2-7 few TRBV6-2/TRBV6-3 CASSPRQALEQYF
TRBJ2-3 few TRBV6-2/TRBV6-3 CASSYGTSGRAFTDTQYF
TRBJ2-1 few TRBV7-9 CASSPHGTSGPTSPGEQFF
TRBJ2-7 - TRBV6-2/TRBV6-3 CASSYSISPSPRNYEQYF
TRBJ2-5 - TRBV5-1 CASTLNGQGGETQYF
TRBJ1-1 - TRBV5-1 CASSPDLDTEAFF
TRBJ1-5 - TRBV2 CASSEARQGVSNQPQHF
TRBJ2-5 many TRBV15 CATSRDQGPQETQYF
TRBJ2-5 few TRBV7-9 CASSSPTSGRLEETQYF
TRBJ2-1 few TRBV12-3/TRBV12-4 CASSLLGTQFF
TRBJ2-2 - TRBV6-5 CASKTGVNTGELFF
TRBJ2-2 few TRBV10-3 CATSPTSGGQYGELFF